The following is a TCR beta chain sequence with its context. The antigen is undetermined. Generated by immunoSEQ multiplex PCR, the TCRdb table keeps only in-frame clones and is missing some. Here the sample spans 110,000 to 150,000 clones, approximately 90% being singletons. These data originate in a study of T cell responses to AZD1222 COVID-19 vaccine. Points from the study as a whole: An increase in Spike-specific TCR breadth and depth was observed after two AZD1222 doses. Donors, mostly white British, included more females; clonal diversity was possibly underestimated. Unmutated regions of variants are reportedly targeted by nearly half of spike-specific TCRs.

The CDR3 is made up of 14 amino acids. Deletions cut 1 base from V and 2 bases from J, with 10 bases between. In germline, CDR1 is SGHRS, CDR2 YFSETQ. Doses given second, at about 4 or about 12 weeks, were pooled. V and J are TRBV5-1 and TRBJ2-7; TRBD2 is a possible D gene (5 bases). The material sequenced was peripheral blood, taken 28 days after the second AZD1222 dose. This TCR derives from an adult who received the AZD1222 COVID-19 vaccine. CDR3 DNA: TGCGCCAGCAGCTTGTTTTTCGGGGCCTACGAGCAGTACTTC. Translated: CASSLFFGAYEQYF. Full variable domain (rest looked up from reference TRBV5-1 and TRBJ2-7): KAGVTQTPRYLIKTRGQQVTLSCSPISGHRSVSWYQQTPGQGLQFLFEYFSETQRNKGNFPGRFSGRQFSNSRSEMNVSTLELGDSALYLCASSLFFGAYEQYFGPGTRLTVT.